These T cell receptor beta chains were read from a single sample in a study of metastatic and nonmetastatic thyroid tumors. TCRdb re-called clones via MiXCR from the PCR reads. The sample lists approximately 15,000 clones; roughly a quarter were seen once. Sequencing was carried out using tumor tissue. All receptors derive from a female donor with papillary thyroid cancer or a benign thyroid nodule (not recorded which). Some clones in this sample may be carry-over from other donors' samples. Each CDR3 is given with its conserved first and last residue. D genes are given only for firm matches. A clone size is listed for some rows: how often the clone was seen (once, few, many), or a class if it is expanded.

size	length	V	J	D	CDR3	DNA
-	17	TRBV11-2	TRBJ1-1	-	CASSLWGRLRMNTEAFF	TGTGCCAGCAGCTTATGGGGGCGTTTAAGAATGAACACTGAAGCTTTCTTT
many	15	TRBV3-1	TRBJ2-5	-	CASSQEPGVQETQYF	TGTGCCAGCAGCCAAGAGCCCGGGGTCCAAGAGACCCAGTACTTC
many	15	TRBV5-8	TRBJ2-1	-	CASSLSRQPYNEQFF	TGTGCCAGCAGCTTGTCTAGGCAACCCTACAATGAGCAGTTCTTC
medium-sized	16	TRBV6-2/TRBV6-3	TRBJ1-1	TRBD1	CASTPIKRQGWTEAFF	TGTGCCAGCACCCCTATTAAGAGACAGGGGTGGACTGAAGCTTTCTTT
medium-sized	14	TRBV19	TRBJ1-6	TRBD1	CASRKTGSGSPLHF	TGTGCCAGTAGGAAGACAGGGTCTGGCTCACCCCTCCACTTT
many	16	TRBV19	TRBJ2-6	-	CASSARGGSGANVLTF	TGTGCCAGTAGTGCGCGGGGTGGGTCTGGGGCCAACGTCCTGACTTTC
many	19	TRBV4-3	TRBJ2-1	TRBD1	CASSQATHNRDRGSNEQFF	TGCGCCAGCAGCCAAGCCACTCACAACCGGGACAGGGGAAGTAATGAGCAGTTCTTC
-	16	TRBV20-1	TRBJ2-1	TRBD2	CSARDEAGEFSNEQFF	TGCAGTGCTAGAGATGAAGCGGGAGAATTTAGCAATGAGCAGTTCTTC
medium-sized	15	TRBV10-2	TRBJ1-1	TRBD1	CASSYPGQGSPEAFF	TGCGCCAGTAGTTACCCGGGACAGGGGTCACCTGAAGCTTTCTTT
many	16	TRBV7-9	TRBJ2-5	-	CASSFNNGTEQETQYF	TGTGCCAGCAGCTTTAACAACGGGACGGAACAAGAGACCCAGTACTTC
once	13	TRBV4-1	TRBJ2-1	-	CASSQGPYNEQFF	TGCGCCAGCAGCCAGGGCCCTTACAATGAGCAGTTCTTC
few	16	TRBV12-5	TRBJ2-7	-	CASSLLPNGRYYEQYF	TGTGCTAGTAGTTTGTTACCGAACGGGAGATACTACGAGCAGTACTTC
many	16	TRBV19	TRBJ2-3	TRBD1	CASSTGTGRSTDTQYF	TGTGCCAGTAGTACCGGGACAGGGAGGAGTACAGATACGCAGTATTTT
few	14	TRBV6-5	TRBJ2-1	-	CASSYRGERDEQFF	TGTGCCAGCAGTTACCGAGGAGAGCGAGATGAGCAGTTCTTC
many	17	TRBV10-3	TRBJ2-3	-	CAISESVEGSSTDTQYF	TGTGCCATCAGTGAGTCAGTAGAGGGCAGCAGCACAGATACGCAGTATTTT
-	15	TRBV9	TRBJ2-5	-	CASSVGSATVETQYF	TGTGCCAGCAGCGTAGGGTCGGCTACGGTCGAGACCCAGTACTTC
medium-sized	17	TRBV5-1	TRBJ1-1	TRBD1	CASSTSLQGARGTEAFF	TGCGCCAGCAGCACCTCGTTACAGGGGGCGCGTGGCACTGAAGCTTTCTTT
many	14	TRBV7-8	TRBJ1-5	TRBD1	CASSYDRAGQPQHF	TGTGCCAGCAGCTATGACAGGGCGGGCCAGCCCCAGCATTTT
many	17	TRBV28	TRBJ1-1	TRBD1	CASNWDRVRIMNTEAFF	TGTGCCAGCAATTGGGACAGGGTGCGAATAATGAACACTGAAGCTTTCTTT
many	16	TRBV4-1	TRBJ2-1	-	CASSQYQGPAYNEQFF	TGCGCCAGCAGCCAATACCAGGGGCCCGCTTACAATGAGCAGTTCTTC
-	11	TRBV11-3	TRBJ2-1	-	CASSFGVQQFF	TGTGCCAGCAGCTTTGGTGTTCAGCAGTTCTTC
many	15	TRBV5-4	TRBJ2-5	-	CASSLAGTGGETQYF	TGTGCCAGCAGCTTGGCCGGCACAGGAGGGGAGACCCAGTACTTC
-	15	TRBV4-2	TRBJ1-5	TRBD1	CASSQEGGEYQPQHF	TGTGCCAGCAGCCAAGAAGGGGGCGAGTATCAGCCCCAGCATTTT
many	15	TRBV3-1	TRBJ2-7	-	CASSQKWGAAYEQYF	TGTGCCAGCAGCCAAAAGTGGGGGGCGGCCTACGAGCAGTACTTC